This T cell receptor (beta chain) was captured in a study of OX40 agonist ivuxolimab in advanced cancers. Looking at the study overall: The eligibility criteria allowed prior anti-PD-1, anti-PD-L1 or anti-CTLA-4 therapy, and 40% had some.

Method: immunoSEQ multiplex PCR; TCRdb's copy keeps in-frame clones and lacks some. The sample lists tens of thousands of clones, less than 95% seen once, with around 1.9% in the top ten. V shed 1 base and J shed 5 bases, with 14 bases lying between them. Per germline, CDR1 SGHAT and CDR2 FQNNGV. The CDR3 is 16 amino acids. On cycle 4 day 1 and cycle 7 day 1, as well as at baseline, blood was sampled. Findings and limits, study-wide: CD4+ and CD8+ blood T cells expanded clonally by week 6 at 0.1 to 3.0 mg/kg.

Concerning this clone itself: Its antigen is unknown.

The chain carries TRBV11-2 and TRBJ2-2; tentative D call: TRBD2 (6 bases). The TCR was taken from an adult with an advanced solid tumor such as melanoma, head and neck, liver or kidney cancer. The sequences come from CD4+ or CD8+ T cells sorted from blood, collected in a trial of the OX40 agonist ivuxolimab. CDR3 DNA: TGTGCCAGCAGCTTAGTAAGGGCGGGGAGGACCGGGGAGCTGTTTTTT. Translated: CASSLVRAGRTGELFF.